Presented here are 21 T cell receptor beta chains from one specimen sequenced in a study of blood T cell repertoires in COVID-19 (TCRdb year 2020). Receptor amplification or capture employed the immunoSEQ multiplex PCR assay. TCRdb provides this immuneACCESS table in a form limited to in-frame rearrangements. Some clones are lacking; in checked studies, under half of them reflect an unresolved V gene, and why the rest are absent is not known. In all, the sample holds about 200,000 clones, and approximately 80% of those were seen once. The top ten clonotypes cover approximately 15% of the sample. Sequencing input: peripheral blood. These receptors all come from a man aged 50-60 years who had recovered from COVID-19.

The chain joins TRBV6-5 to TRBJ2-1; maybe TRBD2 (6 bases). The CDR3 runs to 11 residues. Trimming pared 3 bases from V and 15 bases from J, leaving 12 bases between. Germline assignment: CDR1 MNHEY and CDR2 SVGAGI. The CDR3 sequence: CASSYWGVLFF. The CDR3 DNA reads TGTGCCAGCAGTTATTGGGGGGTCTTGTTCTTC.

This sequence joins TRBV19 and TRBJ2-5; 7 bases fit TRBD1. J lost 1 base, V lost 8 bases, and 10 bases had no gene match. CDR3 size: 15 residues. The V gene's germline CDR1 is LNHDA and CDR2 SQIVND (reference sequence). CDR3 in DNA: TGTGCCAGTTCCAATCCGGACAGGACCCAAGAGACCCAGTACTTC. This gives the protein CASSNPDRTQETQYF.

V is TRBV3-1 (or the pseudogene TRBV3-2) and J is TRBJ2-7, with unresolved D. The CDR3 runs 15 residues. Germline V gives CDR1 LGHDT, CDR2 YNNKEL (reference sequence). V lost 0 bases and J lost 7, with 16 bases in between. For the CDR3, the DNA is TGTGCCAGCAGCCAAGATCTCACGACTCCGAGGGAGCAGTACTTC. Its translation: CASSQDLTTPREQYF.

The chain combines TRBV6-5 with TRBJ2-1, with 11 bases lining up with TRBD2. The CDR3 totals 15 residues. Germline CDR1 is MNHEY and CDR2 is SVGAGI. The ends lost 5 bases at V and 3 bases at J; junction bases unmatched: 3. The CDR3 reads CASSTGTSGYNEQFF. The CDR3 DNA is TGTGCCAGCAGTACCGGGACTAGCGGCTACAATGAGCAGTTCTTC.

The chain combines TRBV9 with TRBJ2-1, with 9 bases fitting TRBD2. The CDR3 is made up of 22 amino acids. Trimming removed 0 bases from V and 5 bases from J; junction bases left unmatched: 24. Germline CDR1 SGDLS, CDR2 YYNGEE. The CDR3 protein is CASSVVAVAGIAGVDPNNEQFF. The CDR3 region has the DNA TGTGCCAGCAGCGTAGTTGCTGTTGCAGGGATAGCGGGAGTAGACCCTAACAATGAGCAGTTCTTC.

A word on this clone: Other DNA sequences of this sample code for an identical CDR3. V usage is TRBV7-3 and J usage is TRBJ2-2; TRBD2 matches at 7 bases. After removal of 3 bases from V and 3 bases from J, the junction contained 1 base not matched to a gene. The CDR3 totals 14 residues. Germline CDR1 SGHTA, CDR2 FQGTGA. The CDR3 nucleotides read TGTGCCAGCAGCTTGAGCGGGGACACCGGGGAGCTGTTTTTT. Translated, it gives CASSLSGDTGELFF.

This chain joins TRBV7-9 and TRBJ1-2; the D is unclear. V was cut by 4 bases and J by 4 bases, with 16 bases left in between. Germline V lookup: CDR1 SEHNR, CDR2 FQNEAQ (reference sequence). CDR3 length: 15 residues. The CDR3 nucleotides read TGTGCCAGCAGCTCGTCCACCACAGATCCCTATGGCTACACCTTC. Protein sequence: CASSSSTTDPYGYTF.

The sample holds a few counts of this clone. The CDR3 reads CASSPGHNTGELFF. The CDR3 region has the DNA TGTGCCAGCAGCCCCGGACATAACACCGGGGAGCTGTTTTTT. This sequence joins TRBV7-9 and TRBJ2-2; D may be TRBD1 (5 bases). Per germline, CDR1 SEHNR and CDR2 FQNEAQ (reference sequence). The CDR3 contains 14 residues. V was trimmed by 5 bases and J by 2 bases, leaving 9 bases between them. The full variable domain, in which reference TRBV7-9 and TRBJ2-2 provide the parts outside the CDR3, is DTGVSQNPRHKITKRGQNVTFRCDPISEHNRLYWYRQTLGQGPEFLTYFQNEAQLEKSRLLSDRFSAERPKGSFSTLEIQRTEQGDSAMYLCASSPGHNTGELFFGEGSRLTVL.

The chain links TRBV6-2 or TRBV6-3 to TRBJ2-5; D ambiguous. Germline V CDR1 and CDR2: MNHEY, SVGEGT. V shed 2 bases and J shed 9 bases, with 10 bases lying between them. The CDR3 loop spans 12 amino acids. CDR3 coding DNA: TGTGCCAGCAGTTACGTATTTGCGGCCCAGTACTTC. Its protein product is CASSYVFAAQYF.

The chain employs TRBV19 and TRBJ2-7; 8 bases are shared with TRBD1. Trimming cost V 5 bases and J 3 bases; bases outside gene matches: 9. The germline V gene encodes CDR1 LNHDA and CDR2 SQIVND (reference sequence). This CDR3 has 15 amino acids. CDR3 sequence (DNA): TGTGCCAGTAGTCCGAAGACAGGGGTAATCTACGAGCAGTACTTC. Translated, it gives CASSPKTGVIYEQYF.

The genes are TRBV10-3 and TRBJ2-1; D perhaps matches TRBD2 (5 bases). Deletions cut 0 bases from V and 7 bases from J, with 13 bases between. The germline gives CDR1 ENHRY, CDR2 SYGVKD. The CDR3 has 15 amino acids. CDR3 sequence: CAISESTDRGNEQFF. CDR3 sequence (DNA): TGTGCCATCAGTGAGTCGACGGACCGCGGGAATGAGCAGTTCTTC.

The V call is TRBV27, the J call TRBJ2-7, with D tentatively TRBD1 (5 bases). The V and J ends lost 3 bases and 6 bases respectively, with 12 bases between them. CDR1 is MNHEY, CDR2 SMNVEV, per germline (reference sequence). The CDR3 runs 13 residues. Here the CDR3 reads CASSLGPVVEQYF. The CDR3 DNA reads TGTGCCAGCAGTTTGGGGCCTGTAGTCGAGCAGTACTTC.

This clone was detected only once. The rearrangement links TRBV3-1 (or the pseudogene TRBV3-2) to TRBJ2-1; TRBD2 matches 8 bases. This CDR3 has 15 amino acids. The V gene end was trimmed by 4 bases and the J gene end by 6 bases; junction bases not matched to a gene: 8. Looked up from germline, CDR1 is LGHDT and CDR2 is YNNKEL (reference sequence). This CDR3 reads CASSPDTSGRNEQFF. The CDR3 nucleotides read TGTGCCAGCAGCCCAGATACTAGCGGTCGCAATGAGCAGTTCTTC.

About this clone: This CDR3 is also generated by other DNA sequences in the sample. The V gene is TRBV18, the J gene TRBJ2-7; no reliable D call. CDR3 length: 13 amino acids. CDR1 is KGHSH, CDR2 LQKENI, per germline. V lost 0 bases and J 0 bases, leaving 3 bases between the germline ends. The CDR3 nucleotides read TGTGCCAGCTCACCACCCTCCTCCTACGAGCAGTACTTC. Translating gives CASSPPSSYEQYF.

CDR3: CASKTLAGIYNEQFF. The CDR3 nucleotides are TGTGCCAGCAAAACTCTGGCGGGGATTTACAATGAGCAGTTCTTC. This sequence joins TRBV6-4 and TRBJ2-1, with a weak D call TRBD2 (6 bases). The CDR3 runs to 15 residues. Trimming cost V 7 bases and J 4 bases, with 17 bases left between them. CDR1 is MRHNA, CDR2 SNTAGT, per germline.

The rearrangement uses TRBV5-1 and TRBJ1-2, with TRBD1 as a possible D gene (6 bases). The germline V and J ends were trimmed by 0 bases and 8 bases, with 17 bases remaining between them. This CDR3 comprises 15 residues. Germline CDR1 is SGHRS and CDR2 is YFSETQ. CDR3 bases: TGCGCCAGCAGCTTGGAGCGGGACACCCGGGGAGGCTACACCTTC. The encoded protein is CASSLERDTRGGYTF.

This clone showed up just once. The CDR3 DNA reads as TGTGCCAGCAGCCAAGAATCCGCAGGGAATAACTATGGCTACACCTTC. It yields the protein CASSQESAGNNYGYTF. This chain uses TRBV4-2 with TRBJ1-2; possibly TRBD1 for D (5 bases). V was shortened by 0 bases and J by 1 base, with 12 bases between the two germline ends. Germline V gene data show CDR1 as LGHNA and CDR2 as YNFKEQ. The CDR3 is 16 amino acids.

This clone has just a few counts. The rearrangement links TRBV9 to TRBJ1-4, with 8 bases identical to TRBD1. Germline lookup yields CDR1 SGDLS and CDR2 YYNGEE. The ends lost 4 bases at V and 7 bases at J; junction bases unmatched: 9. This CDR3 has 15 residues. CDR3 sequence reads: CASSNNRGLGEKLFF. Here the CDR3 DNA reads TGTGCCAGCAGCAACAACAGGGGGTTAGGTGAAAAACTGTTTTTT.

This clone was detected many times. The V call is TRBV27, the J call TRBJ1-2; D possibly corresponds to TRBD1 (5 bases). The length of the CDR3 is 14 residues. The V gene's germline CDR1 is MNHEY and CDR2 SMNVEV (reference sequence). V was clipped by 1 base and J by 2 bases, with 8 bases between them. CDR3 residues: CASSLYPGNYGYTF. CDR3 in DNA: TGTGCCAGCAGTTTATATCCAGGGAACTATGGCTACACCTTC.

This rearrangement joins TRBV6-5 to TRBJ2-4; D perhaps matches TRBD1 (7 bases). Germline-derived CDR1 and CDR2 are MNHEY and SVGAGI. Trimming pared 6 bases from V and 3 bases from J, leaving 15 bases between. This CDR3 contains 15 residues. The CDR3 loop is CASSGGGSDKNIQYF. The CDR3 nucleotides are TGTGCCAGCAGCGGAGGGGGCTCGGACAAAAACATTCAGTACTTC.

The chain has TRBV2 and TRBJ1-4; unclear D gene. The germline gives CDR1 SNHLY, CDR2 FYNNEI. V lost 2 bases to trimming and J lost 2 bases, with 12 bases between them. CDR3 length equals 16 residues. The CDR3 sequence: CASSEFSVETNEKLFF. CDR3 DNA: TGTGCCAGCAGTGAATTTTCAGTGGAGACTAATGAAAAACTGTTTTTT.